This TCR beta chain was found in a study of T cell repertoires in cytomegalovirus infection (dated by TCRdb to between 2018 and 2021). For the study in its entirety: The peptide stimulations were aimed at well-studied HLA-B-restricted epitopes as well as recently identified HLA-C-restricted CMV epitopes, whose presentation resists viral immunomodulation. The HLA type of each donor mattered for the analysis, because public TCR beta signatures pointed to carriage of CMV infection along with the matching HLA type. On the study overall, not on this receptor specifically: The ex vivo response was dominated by HLA-C-restricted CMV-specific TCR beta clonotypes, and the single most frequent clonotype in two of eight donors was supplied by these HLA-C-restricted clonotypes. In both this cohort and an independent cohort of approximately 350 donors, the cumulative frequency of public TCR beta family members distinguished carriers of CMV infection plus the relevant HLA type.

The meaning of the sample's treatment or condition label: in vitro stimulation with specific CMV peptide epitopes to enrich CMV-specific T cells. From a lookup of the germline V gene, CDR1 and CDR2 are MGHDK and SYGVNS. At the junction V is shortened by 2 bases and J by 6 bases, with 4 bases in between. The CDR3, cysteine through phenylalanine, is 12 amino acids long. The DNA shown is the 36-base CDR3, in frame from base 1. Sequencing instrument: Illumina HiSeq 1500. TCRdb reran the public reads through fastp at Q25 and MiXCR, keeping productive beta chains. Each entry merges the rows of one CDR3 protein and shows their most common DNA and genes. For this sample there are about 890,000 distinct CDR3 sequences; less than 35% appear just once. The ten largest clones add up to roughly 13% of the sample. This clonotype was observed a handful of times. No antigen is known for it. The input lacks base qualities; no much larger clone sits a single base away.

This sample comprised cultured CD8+ T cells from PBMCs, obtained from culture after CMV antigen stimulation. The source is a human donor in good health (CMV status not recorded). Some clones in this sample may be carry-over from other donors' samples. The sequence joins TRBV25-1 to TRBJ2-2; the D gene assignment is ambiguous. The CDR3 protein sequence reads: CASSETAGELFF. The nucleotide sequence is given as TGTGCCAGCAGTGAAACGGCCGGGGAGCTGTTTTTT.